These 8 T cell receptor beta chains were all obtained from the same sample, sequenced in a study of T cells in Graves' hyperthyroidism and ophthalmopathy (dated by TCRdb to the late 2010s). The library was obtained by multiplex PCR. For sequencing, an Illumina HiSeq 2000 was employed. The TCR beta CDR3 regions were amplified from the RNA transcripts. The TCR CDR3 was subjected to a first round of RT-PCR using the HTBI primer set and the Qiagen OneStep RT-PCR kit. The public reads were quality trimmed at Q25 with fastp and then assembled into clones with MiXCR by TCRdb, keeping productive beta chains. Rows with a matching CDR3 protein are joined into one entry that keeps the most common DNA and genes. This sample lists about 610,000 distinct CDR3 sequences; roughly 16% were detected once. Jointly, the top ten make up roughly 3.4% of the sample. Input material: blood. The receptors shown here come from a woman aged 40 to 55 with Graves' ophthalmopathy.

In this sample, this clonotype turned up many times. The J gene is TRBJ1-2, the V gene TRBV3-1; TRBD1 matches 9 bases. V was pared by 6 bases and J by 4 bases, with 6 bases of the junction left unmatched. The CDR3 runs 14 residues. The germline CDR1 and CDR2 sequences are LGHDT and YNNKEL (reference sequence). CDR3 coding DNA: TGTGCCAGCAGACGGACAGGGGACGGCTATGGCTACACCTTC. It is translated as CASRRTGDGYGYTF.

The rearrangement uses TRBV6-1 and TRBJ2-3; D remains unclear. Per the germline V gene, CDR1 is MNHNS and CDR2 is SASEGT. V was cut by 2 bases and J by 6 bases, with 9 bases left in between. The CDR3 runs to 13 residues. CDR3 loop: CASSEYLYDTQYF. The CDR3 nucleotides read TGTGCCAGCAGTGAATATTTGTATGATACGCAGTATTTT.

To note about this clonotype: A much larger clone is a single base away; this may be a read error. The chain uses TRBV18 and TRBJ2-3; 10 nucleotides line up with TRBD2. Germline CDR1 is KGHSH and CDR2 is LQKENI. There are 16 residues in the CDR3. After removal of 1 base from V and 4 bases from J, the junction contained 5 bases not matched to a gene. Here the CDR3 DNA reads TGTGCCAGCTCACCACTTAGCGGGGGGAGCGCAGATACGCAGTATTTT. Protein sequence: CASSPLSGGSADTQYF.

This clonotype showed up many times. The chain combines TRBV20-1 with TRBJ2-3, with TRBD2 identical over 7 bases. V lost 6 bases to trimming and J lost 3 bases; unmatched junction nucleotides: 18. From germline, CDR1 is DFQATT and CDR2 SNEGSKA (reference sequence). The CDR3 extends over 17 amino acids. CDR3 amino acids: CSAPHVTTSVGTDTQYF. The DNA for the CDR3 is TGCAGTGCCCCCCACGTCACAACTAGCGTGGGAACAGATACGCAGTATTTT.

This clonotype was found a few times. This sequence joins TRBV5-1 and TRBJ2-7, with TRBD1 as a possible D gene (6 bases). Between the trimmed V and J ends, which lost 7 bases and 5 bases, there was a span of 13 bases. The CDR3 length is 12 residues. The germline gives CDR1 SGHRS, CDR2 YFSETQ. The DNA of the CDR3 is TGCGCCAGCCGAAGACAGGAGGACGAGCAGTACTTC. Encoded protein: CASRRQEDEQYF.

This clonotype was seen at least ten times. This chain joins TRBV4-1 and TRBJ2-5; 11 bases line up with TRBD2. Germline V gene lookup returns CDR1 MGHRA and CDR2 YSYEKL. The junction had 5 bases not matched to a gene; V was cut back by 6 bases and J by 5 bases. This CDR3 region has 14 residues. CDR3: CASRPSSGRETQYF. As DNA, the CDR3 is TGCGCCAGCAGGCCCTCTAGCGGGAGGGAGACCCAGTACTTC.

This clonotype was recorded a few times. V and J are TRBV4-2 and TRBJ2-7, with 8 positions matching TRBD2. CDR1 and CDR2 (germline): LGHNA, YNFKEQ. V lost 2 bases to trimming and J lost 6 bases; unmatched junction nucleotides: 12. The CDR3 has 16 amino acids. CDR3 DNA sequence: TGTGCCAGCAGCCAAACCCAGCGGGAGCGGTATCGCGAGCAGTACTTC. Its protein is CASSQTQRERYREQYF.

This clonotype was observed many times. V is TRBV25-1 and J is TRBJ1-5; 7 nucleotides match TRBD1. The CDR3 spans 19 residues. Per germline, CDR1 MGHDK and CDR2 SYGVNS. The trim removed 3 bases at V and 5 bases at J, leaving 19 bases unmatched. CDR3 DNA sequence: TGTGCCAGCAGTGATGACCGGGACAGCGACAGGAGGTTTCATCAGCCCCAGCATTTT. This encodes CASSDDRDSDRRFHQPQHF.